These T cell receptor beta chains were read from a single sample in a study of OX40 agonist ivuxolimab in advanced cancers. TCRdb keeps only in-frame clones here, not all; method: immunoSEQ multiplex PCR. The table records more than 75,000 clones, about nine tenths of them present only once. The sequencing here drew on CD4+ or CD8+ T cells sorted from blood, taken in a trial of the OX40 agonist ivuxolimab. The receptors come from an adult with an advanced solid tumor such as melanoma, head and neck, liver or kidney cancer. Both conserved end residues are part of each CDR3.

V: TRBV11-2; CDR3: CASSPTIYSGNTIYF
V: TRBV14; CDR3: CASSQATGSTYNEQFF
V: TRBV28; CDR3: CASSLRSGFDYEQYF
V: TRBV15; CDR3: CATSSGLAGAKDTQYF
V: TRBV2; CDR3: CASSDWGAQSQPQHF
V: TRBV9; CDR3: CASSVGGLAGYGETQYF
V: TRBV11-3; CDR3: CASSLGRGGLSNEQFF
V: TRBV6-1; CDR3: CASRGQNNQPQHF
V: TRBV7-2; CDR3: CASSLGNRVRTGELFF
V: TRBV19; CDR3: CASRRDTNEKLFF
V: TRBV7-2; CDR3: CASSPSWPGNNSPLHF
V: TRBV28; CDR3: CASSGTGRNYGYTF
V: TRBV4-1; CDR3: CASSQVPGGPLVNGAFF
V: TRBV6-5; CDR3: CASSYTRVWSSYEQYF
V: TRBV5-1; CDR3: CASSLAGTPSLLYGYTF
V: TRBV11-2; CDR3: CASSLGGPLGYTF
V: TRBV6-5; CDR3: CASRPQGRGNIQYF
V: TRBV13; CDR3: CASSPEGRENTEAFF
V: TRBV10-3; CDR3: CAISRLAGGQETQYF
V: TRBV7-9; CDR3: CASSYQTGRSGNTIYF
V: TRBV28; CDR3: CASSLGLLNTEAFF
V: TRBV6-5; CDR3: CASSYSGQGRTEAFF
V: TRBV7-8; CDR3: CASSLWGRQGSQETQYF
V: TRBV18; CDR3: CASSGTEAFF
V: TRBV4-1; CDR3: CASSQGPFNEKLFF
V: TRBV6-5; CDR3: CASSYSYSRGGTEAFF
V: TRBV7-9; CDR3: CASSLQGAGTEAFF
V: TRBV5-6; CDR3: CASSLRGEYSGNTIYF
V: TRBV7-2; CDR3: CASSLVRGPYNEQFF
V: TRBV28; CDR3: CASRGGASNQPQHF
V: TRBV10-3; CDR3: CAISEPTSGAETQYF
V: TRBV7-2; CDR3: CASSQLPLNTGELFF
V: TRBV7-6; CDR3: CASSPGSNQPQHF
V: TRBV18; CDR3: CASSPNSGYEQYF
V: TRBV6-5; CDR3: CASSSGPGNTIYF
V: TRBV28; CDR3: CASSPVLYRSSYNEQFF
V: TRBV6-6; CDR3: CASTLRDNYGYTF
V: TRBV20-1; CDR3: CSANRGTEAFF
V: TRBV30; CDR3: CAWRDFDASSYNEQFF
V: TRBV28; CDR3: CASRTGGSSAYEQYF
V: TRBV30; CDR3: CAWSVVPGQMTYEQYF
V: TRBV6-5; CDR3: CASSYSTGAGQPQHF
V: TRBV19; CDR3: CASSSQHSGANVLTF
V: TRBV6-4; CDR3: CARGTGELFF
V: TRBV30; CDR3: CAWSVRFLGRDGYTF
V: TRBV6-1; CDR3: CASVPSGGRETQYF
V: TRBV28; CDR3: CATGGGGATNEKLFF
V: TRBV7-2; CDR3: CASSSPGGTQYF
V: TRBV5-6; CDR3: CASSLRGARWEKLFF
V: TRBV2; CDR3: CASSPSRGPTDTQYF
V: TRBV6-5; CDR3: CASRLNRGSYEQYF
V: TRBV5-1; CDR3: CASSLVPESSYNEQFF
V: TRBV18; CDR3: CASSPSVVDPLGGGYTF
V: TRBV4-1; CDR3: CASSRTGGDTEAFF
V: TRBV12-2; CDR3: CASRFSTGINYGYTF
V: TRBV7-6; CDR3: CASSLQGGELFF
V: TRBV14; CDR3: CASSQDTGARNTIYF
V: TRBV19; CDR3: CASSMLRQFANEQFF
V: TRBV19; CDR3: CASSMGGQTQYF
V: TRBV7-2; CDR3: CASSFGGRSYNEQFF